These 26 T cell receptor beta chains were sequenced from one sample in a study of response to subunit inactivated influenza vaccine (dated by TCRdb to 2017 to 2018). Receptor libraries were prepared by RT-PCR. This sample was sequenced with an Illumina HiSeq 2500. TCRdb trimmed public reads at Q25 via fastp, called clones via MiXCR and kept in-frame beta chains. Merged by CDR3 protein, the rows form single entries marked with the most common genes and DNA. Recorded for this sample are roughly 620,000 distinct CDR3 sequences; 11% of them occurred a single time. The ten largest clonotypes hold 11% of the sample. This sample was shared with a second study, whose subject was T cells expressing NK-cell markers. The second investigation adds: 5'RACE template switching, by which a universal primer site and unique molecular identifiers were added, was used to make TCR beta cDNA libraries.

The sequenced sample was PBMCs from blood, obtained on the day of vaccination. Receptors were obtained from a man aged 45 to 65 who received an inactivated influenza vaccine. Donor details come from another sample of the same person, matched by shared clones.

V gene TRBV25-1 combines with J gene TRBJ2-1; TRBD2 agrees at 7 bases. Germline V gene lookup returns CDR1 MGHDK and CDR2 SYGVNS. The CDR3 sequence is 16 residues long. The V segment lost 3 bases and the J segment 3 bases; nucleotides outside the gene matches: 8. The CDR3 is CASSEVGGSGYNEQFF. CDR3 coding DNA: TGTGCCAGCAGTGAGGTTGGCGGGAGCGGCTACAATGAGCAGTTCTTC. Supplemented by reference TRBV25-1 and TRBJ2-1, the full variable domain reads EADIYQTPRYLVIGTGKKITLECSQTMGHDKMYWYQQDPGMELHLIHYSYGVNSTEKGDLSSESTVSRIRTEHFPLTLESARPSHTSQYLCASSEVGGSGYNEQFFGPGTRLTVL.

The rearrangement links TRBV12-3 or TRBV12-4 to TRBJ2-2; the match to TRBD1 covers 7 bases. This CDR3 is built from 14 residues. The V gene end was trimmed by 4 bases and the J gene end by 3 bases; junction bases not matched to a gene: 2. CDR3 loop: CASSWDRDTGELFF. As DNA, the CDR3 is TGTGCCAGCAGTTGGGACAGAGACACCGGGGAGCTGTTTTTT.

The chain has TRBV5-1 and TRBJ2-5; TRBD2 matches 11 bases. Trimming removed 5 bases from V and 0 bases from J; junction bases left unmatched: 0. Germline loops: CDR1 SGHRS, CDR2 YFSETQ. The CDR3 loop spans 14 amino acids. CDR3 residues: CASRTSGNQETQYF. CDR3 nucleotide sequence: TGCGCCAGCAGGACTAGCGGGAACCAAGAGACCCAGTACTTC.

This clonotype was recorded once. This chain links TRBV5-8 with TRBJ2-4, with a tentative D call TRBD2 (5 bases). Per germline, CDR1 SGHTS and CDR2 YDEGEE. Between the trimmed V and J ends, which lost 5 bases and 0 bases, there was a span of 12 bases. The CDR3 spans 15 residues. The CDR3 sequence: CASSGPAVAKNIQYF. CDR3 coding DNA: TGTGCCAGCAGTGGGCCAGCGGTAGCCAAAAACATTCAGTACTTC.

This clonotype was counted between two and nine times. The rearrangement joins TRBV12-3 or TRBV12-4 to TRBJ2-4, with D possibly TRBD1 on 6 matching bases. V lost 7 bases to trimming and J lost 2 bases, with 12 bases between them. This CDR3 has 14 amino acids. The CDR3 DNA follows: TGTGCCAGCAAACCGGGACATTCCAAAAACATTCAGTACTTC. Its protein product is CASKPGHSKNIQYF.

The chain employs TRBV5-1 and TRBJ2-3; D unclear. The germline V gene has CDR1 SGHRS and CDR2 YFSETQ. Trimming left V 0 bases short and J 4 bases short, with 9 bases between. This CDR3 is 14 amino acids long. The CDR3 is CASSLGSDADTQYF. In DNA, the CDR3 is TGCGCCAGCAGCTTGGGGAGCGACGCAGATACGCAGTATTTT.

The chain combines TRBV10-3 with TRBJ1-1; D is unclear. The germline CDR1 and CDR2 sequences are ENHRY and SYGVKD. Deletions cut 3 bases from V and 0 bases from J, with 5 bases between. The CDR3 has 13 residues. The CDR3: CAISEQLNTEAFF. The CDR3 region has the DNA TGTGCCATCAGTGAACAATTGAACACTGAAGCTTTCTTT.

The table lists this clonotype with a few counts. The chain uses TRBV28 and TRBJ2-3, with D perhaps TRBD2 (7 bases). The V and J ends lost 5 bases and 4 bases respectively, with 22 bases between them. This CDR3 is built from 17 residues. The V gene's germline CDR1 is MDHEN and CDR2 SYDVKM. This CDR3 is CASSPRYGGGPPDTQYF. CDR3 sequence (DNA): TGTGCCAGCAGTCCCCGTTATGGCGGGGGCCCCCCAGATACGCAGTATTTT.

This clonotype was detected only a few times. This rearrangement joins TRBV15 to TRBJ2-1; D perhaps matches TRBD1 (6 bases). The ends were cut back, 4 bases at V and 7 bases at J, with 17 bases in the middle. From germline, CDR1 is LNHNV and CDR2 YYDKDF (reference sequence). The CDR3 runs to 15 residues. The CDR3 nucleotides read TGTGCCACCAGCATCGGGACATCTACTGAGAATGAGCAGTTCTTC. It yields the protein CATSIGTSTENEQFF.

This clonotype has just a few counts. The J gene is TRBJ2-1, the V gene TRBV4-3; D is possibly TRBD1 or TRBD2 (5 bases each). Germline assignment: CDR1 LGHNA and CDR2 YSLEER. The V end was cut by 1 base, the J end by 5 bases, with 18 bases between. This CDR3 is 17 amino acids long. The CDR3 is CASSQVHLARGNNEQFF. The DNA for the CDR3 is TGCGCCAGCAGCCAAGTCCACCTGGCTCGGGGCAACAATGAGCAGTTCTTC.

This clonotype occurred a few times. V gene TRBV15 combines with J gene TRBJ1-2; D unresolved. Germline V gives CDR1 LNHNV, CDR2 YYDKDF (reference sequence). The V end was cut by 1 base, the J end by 7 bases, with 10 bases between. The CDR3 spans 13 residues. The CDR3 DNA follows: TGTGCCACCAGCAGAGGCCTTATTGGTGGCTACACCTTC. Translation: CATSRGLIGGYTF.

The CDR3 bases are TGTGCCAGCAGTTTATCGATTTTAGGGACAGGGAACACAGATACGCAGTATTTT. It specifies CASSLSILGTGNTDTQYF. V and J are TRBV27 and TRBJ2-3; 9 bases map to TRBD1. Germline V lookup: CDR1 MNHEY, CDR2 SMNVEV (reference sequence). This CDR3 comprises 18 residues. The V gene end was trimmed by 0 bases and the J gene end by 2 bases; junction bases not matched to a gene: 9.

The chain couples TRBV6-1 to TRBJ2-7; a weak D match, TRBD2 (7 bases). Deletions cut 6 bases from V and 4 bases from J, with 16 bases between. The CDR3 loop spans 14 amino acids. Germline V gene sequence: CDR1 MNHNS, CDR2 SASEGT. CDR3 sequence: CASRGGGSNYEQYF. In nucleotides, the CDR3 is TGTGCCAGCAGAGGGGGGGGCTCAAATTACGAGCAGTACTTC.

This clonotype was observed a few times. This rearrangement joins TRBV5-1 to TRBJ2-3; D tentatively fits TRBD1 or TRBD2 (5 bases each). The CDR3 has 12 amino acids. Trimming left V 4 bases short and J 2 bases short, with 5 bases between. Germline values: CDR1 SGHRS, CDR2 YFSETQ. In DNA, the CDR3 is TGCGCCAGCAGCGGGACCACAGATACGCAGTATTTT. It yields the protein CASSGTTDTQYF.

This clonotype was picked up one time. The chain carries TRBV7-8 and TRBJ2-7, with 12 bases lining up with TRBD1. J was trimmed by 3 bases and V by 4 bases; bases with no gene match: 13. CDR3 length equals 18 residues. The germline CDR1 and CDR2 sequences are SGHVS and FQNEAQ. CDR3 DNA: TGTGCCAGCAGCTCTGGGGACAGGGGGCGGCCTGTTTTCTACGAGCAGTACTTC. The encoded protein is CASSSGDRGRPVFYEQYF.

This clonotype was detected a few times. The V gene is TRBV6-5, the J gene TRBJ1-3; 8 bases match TRBD1. CDR3 length: 16 amino acids. V trimming: 4 bases; J trimming: 1 base; junction bases outside the gene matches: 6. Germline-derived CDR1 and CDR2 are MNHEY and SVGAGI. CDR3 sequence (DNA): TGTGCCAGCAGTTCTGGACAGGGTCTTTCTGGAAACACCATATATTTT. Translating gives CASSSGQGLSGNTIYF.

This clonotype has at least ten counts. This sequence joins TRBV29-1 and TRBJ2-2, with D perhaps matching TRBD1 or TRBD2 (5 bases each). CDR3 length: 13 amino acids. Germline assignment: CDR1 SQVTM and CDR2 ANQGSEA. The CDR3 loop reads CNPRDGNTGELFF. For the CDR3, the DNA is TGCAACCCACGGGACGGGAACACCGGGGAGCTGTTTTTT.

The chain employs TRBV7-9 and TRBJ1-1, with unresolved D. Trimming left V 5 bases short and J 5 bases short, with 9 bases between. CDR1 is SEHNR, CDR2 FQNEAQ, per germline (reference sequence). The CDR3 length is 12 residues. CDR3 nucleotide sequence: TGTGCCAGCAGCCCGAGTGGGACTGAAGCTTTCTTT. Amino acid sequence: CASSPSGTEAFF. Using reference TRBV7-9 and TRBJ1-1 for the parts outside the CDR3, the full variable domain is DTGVSQNPRHKITKRGQNVTFRCDPISEHNRLYWYRQTLGQGPEFLTYFQNEAQLEKSRLLSDRFSAERPKGSFSTLEIQRTEQGDSAMYLCASSPSGTEAFFGQGTRLTVV.

This clonotype was seen a single time. The genes are TRBV9 and TRBJ2-3, with D unresolved. This CDR3 spans 12 amino acids. CDR1 is SGDLS and CDR2 is YYNGEE in the germline V gene. Trimming shortened V by 3 bases and J by 9 bases, and 11 bases separated the two germline ends. CDR3 bases: TGTGCCAGCAGCGGAGACTTCTTGACGCAGTATTTT. Protein product: CASSGDFLTQYF.

The chain couples TRBV6-2 or TRBV6-3 to TRBJ2-2, with D maybe TRBD1 (6 bases). V was clipped by 6 bases and J by 0 bases, with 14 bases between them. Germline V gene data show CDR1 as MNHEY and CDR2 as SVGEGT. This CDR3 is 16 amino acids long. CDR3 sequence (DNA): TGTGCCAGCAGGCCATCCGGGACACCGAACACCGGGGAGCTGTTTTTT. Its protein product is CASRPSGTPNTGELFF.

In this sample, this clonotype turned up a few times. The genes are TRBV6-2 or TRBV6-3 and TRBJ1-6; 9 nucleotides line up with TRBD1. The length of the CDR3 is 16 residues. CDR1 and CDR2 from the germline V gene are MNHEY and SVGEGT. After removal of 0 bases from V and 9 bases from J, the junction contained 6 bases not matched to a gene. CDR3 in DNA: TGTGCCAGCAGTTACTCCAGGACAGGGGTTCTTTCACCCCTCCACTTT. Its protein is CASSYSRTGVLSPLHF.

In this sample, this clonotype turned up many times. V is TRBV7-9 and J is TRBJ1-5; 10 bases map to TRBD1. CDR1 and CDR2 (germline): SEHNR, FQNEAQ (reference sequence). This CDR3 is 12 amino acids long. The ends lost 8 bases at V and 7 bases at J; junction bases unmatched: 2. As DNA, the CDR3 is TGTGCCAGCGGGACAGGGGACCAGCCCCAGCATTTT. This codes for CASGTGDQPQHF.

This chain links TRBV5-5 with TRBJ2-1; possible D gene TRBD2, 6 bases. The CDR3 totals 17 residues. Germline assignment: CDR1 SGHKS and CDR2 YYEKEE (reference sequence). The V gene lost 0 bases and the J gene lost 2 bases, with 15 bases spanning the gap. CDR3 coding DNA: TGTGCCAGCAGCTTGGAAGGAGGGTGGGGAACCTACAATGAGCAGTTCTTC. This gives the protein CASSLEGGWGTYNEQFF.

This clonotype has at least ten counts. The V and J genes are TRBV5-1 and TRBJ1-6; TRBD1 matches at 7 bases. There are 22 residues in the CDR3. Trimming took 7 bases from V and 7 from J; bases not matched to a gene: 32. CDR1 is SGHRS, CDR2 YFSETQ, per germline. The CDR3 here is CASPLGTDLPSSDPGSNSPLHF. Here the CDR3 DNA reads TGCGCCAGCCCACTGGGGACAGACCTACCCTCTAGCGATCCGGGTTCGAATTCACCCCTCCACTTT.

This chain links TRBV24-1 with TRBJ2-4, with D perhaps matching TRBD1 (6 bases). The CDR3 is 17 residues long. Germline V CDR1 and CDR2: KGHDR, SFDVKD. V was clipped by 3 bases and J by 7 bases, with 21 bases between them. The DNA for the CDR3 is TGTGCCACCAGTGATGCCCGGGATATGACAGGAGTCAACATTCAGTACTTC. It encodes CATSDARDMTGVNIQYF.

This clonotype came up a few times. J is TRBJ1-3 and V is TRBV6-5; TRBD1 matches at 7 bases. V lost 1 base and J lost 2; bases outside the gene matches: 11. Germline V gene data show CDR1 as MNHEY and CDR2 as SVGAGI. The CDR3 contains 18 residues. The DNA for the CDR3 is TGTGCCAGCAGTTACTGGCCCCCTTCGACAGGGCCTGGAAACACCATATATTTT. Protein product: CASSYWPPSTGPGNTIYF.